This entry lists 17 T cell receptor beta chains sequenced from one sample in a study of cytomegalovirus exposure and HLA in healthy donors. The PCR had 60 Vbeta and 13 Jbeta primers. Generated by immunoSEQ multiplex PCR, the TCRdb table keeps only in-frame clones and is missing some. Of roughly 100,000 clones in the sample, about 75% were seen once. Material: PBMCs. The origin of the receptors is a man in his forties in good health and CMV-seropositive.

The chain combines TRBV27 with TRBJ1-1, with 10 bases lining up with TRBD1. The CDR3 loop spans 13 amino acids. V lost 5 bases to trimming and J lost 11 bases; unmatched junction nucleotides: 8. Germline CDR1 is MNHEY and CDR2 is SMNVEV (reference sequence). CDR3 sequence reads: CASSARDRGSAFF. Written as DNA, the CDR3 is TGTGCCAGCAGTGCCCGGGACAGGGGCAGCGCTTTCTTT.

CDR3 region: CAYTPPSGPTYEQYF. Here the CDR3 DNA reads TGTGCCTACACCCCCCCTAGCGGGCCTACCTACGAGCAGTACTTC. The chain joins TRBV5-4 to TRBJ2-7; TRBD2 agrees at 8 bases. V shed 10 bases, J shed 2 bases, and the junction held 14 bases outside the gene matches. Per germline, CDR1 SGHNT and CDR2 YYREEE (reference sequence). The CDR3 contains 15 residues.

The chain links TRBV6-4 to TRBJ1-1; D may be TRBD1 (5 bases). Trimming removed 3 bases from V and 1 base from J, with 6 bases in between. This CDR3 spans 13 amino acids. Germline V gene lookup returns CDR1 MRHNA and CDR2 SNTAGT. The chain's CDR3 is CASSEGRNTEAFF. The CDR3, as DNA: TGTGCCAGCAGTGAGGGGCGGAACACTGAAGCTTTCTTT.

This clone has a single count. The V gene is TRBV5-1, the J gene TRBJ1-1; weak D call: TRBD1 (6 bases). CDR3 length: 15 residues. Deletions cut 0 bases from V and 1 base from J, with 10 bases between. Germline CDR1 reads SGHRS; CDR2 reads YFSETQ. The CDR3 loop reads CASSLAWTENTEAFF. CDR3 nucleotide sequence: TGCGCCAGCAGCTTGGCTTGGACAGAGAACACTGAAGCTTTCTTT.

This sequence joins TRBV5-1 and TRBJ1-1; D possibly corresponds to TRBD1 (6 bases). Trimming removed 4 bases from V and 2 bases from J, with 15 bases in between. The germline CDR1 and CDR2 sequences are SGHRS and YFSETQ. The CDR3 has 15 residues. The CDR3 DNA is TGCGCCAGCAGCGATTCCGGCAGGGGTAACACTGAAGCTTTCTTT. It codes for CASSDSGRGNTEAFF.

The gene calls are TRBV11-3 and TRBJ2-1; perhaps TRBD2 as D (5 bases). Germline CDR1 reads SGHNT; CDR2 reads YENEEA. The CDR3 spans 17 residues. V was pared by 5 bases and J by 2 bases, with 19 bases between. The CDR3 region has the DNA TGTGCCAGCAGCCCGGGTCGGTGGGGAGTCCCCTACAATGAGCAGTTCTTC. Protein sequence: CASSPGRWGVPYNEQFF. Using reference TRBV11-3 and TRBJ2-1 for the parts outside the CDR3, the full variable domain is EAGVVQSPRYKIIEKKQPVAFWCNPISGHNTLYWYLQNLGQGPELLIRYENEEAVDDSQLPKDRFSAERLKGVDSTLKIQPAELGDSAVYLCASSPGRWGVPYNEQFFGPGTRLTVL.

CDR3 in DNA: TGTGCCAGCAGCTTAGGGCGGAGGGCCGGGGAGCTGTTTTTT. It codes for CASSLGRRAGELFF. V gene TRBV7-9 combines with J gene TRBJ2-2, with TRBD2 as a possible D gene (6 bases). CDR3 size: 14 residues. Germline CDR1 is SEHNR and CDR2 is FQNEAQ (reference sequence). V was shortened by 1 base and J by 6 bases, with 9 bases between the two germline ends.

The chain joins TRBV6-5 to TRBJ2-2, with 12 bases lining up with TRBD2. This CDR3 spans 15 amino acids. Trimming took 8 bases from V and 6 from J; bases not matched to a gene: 7. Looked up from germline, CDR1 is MNHEY and CDR2 is SVGAGI. CDR3 amino acids: CASYPSGGASGELFF. DNA for the CDR3: TGTGCCAGCTACCCTAGCGGGGGGGCCTCCGGGGAGCTGTTTTTT.

The rearrangement uses TRBV29-1 and TRBJ1-2, with TRBD1 identical over 9 bases. Germline CDR1 is SQVTM and CDR2 is ANQGSEA. V gave up 6 bases and J gave up 8 bases; unmatched junction bases: 10. The CDR3 is made up of 13 amino acids. The chain's CDR3 is CSVSRDRAGGYTF. The CDR3 DNA reads TGCAGCGTATCCCGGGACAGGGCTGGCGGCTACACCTTC.

This clone was seen only once. Here the CDR3 reads CASSSWDRADTEAFF. The CDR3 coding sequence is TGTGCCAGCAGCTCCTGGGACAGGGCGGATACTGAAGCTTTCTTT. V and J are TRBV7-9 and TRBJ1-1, with 9 bases aligning to TRBD1. Germline V gene sequence: CDR1 SEHNR, CDR2 FQNEAQ (reference sequence). This CDR3 has 15 amino acids. V dropped 4 bases and J dropped 5; count of bases not matched to a gene: 8.

The chain joins TRBV7-2 to TRBJ1-6, with unresolved D. This CDR3 has 14 amino acids. V was clipped by 7 bases and J by 0 bases, with 7 bases between them. CDR1 is SGHTA, CDR2 FQGNSA, per germline. The CDR3 here is CASTNYSYNSPLHF. The CDR3 nucleotides are TGTGCCAGCACCAACTACTCCTATAATTCACCCCTCCACTTT.

The rearrangement uses TRBV4-1 and TRBJ1-2; 9 nucleotides match TRBD1. CDR1 is MGHRA, CDR2 YSYEKL, per germline. V lost 4 bases to trimming and J lost 5 bases; unmatched junction nucleotides: 11. The CDR3 totals 16 residues. The CDR3 sequence is CASSPTPDRGDYGYTF. CDR3 DNA: TGCGCCAGCAGCCCCACCCCGGACAGGGGCGATTATGGCTACACCTTC.

The CDR3 DNA sequence: TGTGCCAGCAGTGAATACGTAGCGGACAGCACAGATACGCAGTATTTT. This encodes CASSEYVADSTDTQYF. The V and J genes are TRBV25-1 and TRBJ2-3; TRBD2 might be the D (6 bases). The V gene lost 0 bases and the J gene lost 0 bases, with 10 bases spanning the gap. Germline V gene data show CDR1 as MGHDK and CDR2 as SYGVNS. CDR3 length: 16 amino acids.

V usage is TRBV5-1 and J usage is TRBJ2-7; tentative D call: TRBD1 (6 bases). The CDR3 is 15 residues long. CDR1 is SGHRS and CDR2 is YFSETQ in the germline V gene. Trimming left V 0 bases short and J 5 bases short, with 15 bases between. For the CDR3, the DNA is TGCGCCAGCAGCTTGGCCGAGTCAGGGGTCCACGAGCAGTACTTC. The encoded protein is CASSLAESGVHEQYF.

There are a few counts of this clone. This chain uses TRBV19 with TRBJ2-2; 9 bases agree with TRBD1. The CDR3 consists of 15 residues. Germline V lookup: CDR1 LNHDA, CDR2 SQIVND (reference sequence). V trimming: 8 bases; J trimming: 5 bases; junction bases outside the gene matches: 9. The CDR3 region is CASLPGQGRTGELFF. In DNA, the CDR3 is TGTGCCAGTCTTCCGGGACAGGGTCGAACCGGGGAGCTGTTTTTT.

The chain recombines TRBV28 with TRBJ1-3; no reliable D call. The CDR3 runs 12 residues. Germline V gene sequence: CDR1 MDHEN, CDR2 SYDVKM. V lost 6 bases to trimming and J lost 7 bases, with 10 bases between them. This CDR3 is CASSYSWNTIYF. In DNA, the CDR3 is TGTGCCAGCAGCTATAGCTGGAACACCATATATTTT. Filled out from reference TRBV28 and TRBJ1-3, the complete variable domain reads DVKVTQSSRYLVKRTGEKVFLECVQDMDHENMFWYRQDPGLGLRLIYFSYDVKMKEKGDIPEGYSVSREKKERFSLILESASTNQTSMYLCASSYSWNTIYFGEGSWLTVV.

CDR3 bases: TGTGCCAGCAGCGCCTCGACTAGCGGGGTCACAGATACGCAGTATTTT. Translation gives CASSASTSGVTDTQYF. The V and J genes are TRBV13 and TRBJ2-3, with 11 bases matching TRBD2. The CDR3 covers 16 residues. With V trimmed by 5 bases and J by 2 bases, 6 bases remained unmatched. Germline V gene sequence: CDR1 PRHDT, CDR2 FYEKMQ (reference sequence). The full variable domain, its missing parts supplied by reference TRBV13 and TRBJ2-3, is AAGVIQSPRHLIKEKRETATLKCYPIPRHDTVYWYQQGPGQDPQFLISFYEKMQSDKGSIPDRFSAQQFSDYHSELNMSSLELGDSALYFCASSASTSGVTDTQYFGPGTRLTVL.